The clone carrying this TCR beta chain was seen only a few times. Its target is not known. This entry comes from a study of response to subunit inactivated influenza vaccine. TCRdb re-analysed the RT-PCR reads in MiXCR, keeping a single row per CDR3 protein. The sample consists of around 200,000 distinct CDR3 sequences, approximately 9.2% of them appearing once. The CDR3 has 13 residues. The V gene lost 5 bases and the J gene lost 10 bases, with 12 bases spanning the gap. CDR1 is MNHNS, CDR2 SASEGT, per germline. Study observations and caveats: There was a suggestion from the authors that each seasonal influenza vaccination recruits few new T cells.

The clonotype originates from a man aged 45-65 years who received an inactivated influenza vaccine. Sample: non-naive T cells sorted from PBMCs, taken on the day of vaccination. J is TRBJ1-6 and V is TRBV6-1, with a tentative D call TRBD1 (5 bases). The CDR3 protein is CASSTRDVSPLHF. DNA of the CDR3: TGTGCCAGCAGTACCAGGGATGTATCACCCCTCCACTTT.